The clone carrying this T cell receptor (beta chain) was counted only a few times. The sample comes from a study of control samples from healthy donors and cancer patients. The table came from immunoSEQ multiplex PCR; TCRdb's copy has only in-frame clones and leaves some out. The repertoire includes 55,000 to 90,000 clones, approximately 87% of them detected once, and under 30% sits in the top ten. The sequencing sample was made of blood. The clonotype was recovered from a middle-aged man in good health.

The CDR3 nucleotides are TGTGCCAGCAGTGGAGAAGGGTACGACGAGCAGTACTTC. It specifies CASSGEGYDEQYF. This sequence joins TRBV6-2 or TRBV6-3 and TRBJ2-7, with unresolved D. V was cut by 5 bases and J by 5 bases, with 13 bases left in between. Germline V gene sequence: CDR1 MNHEY, CDR2 SVGEGT. The CDR3 spans 13 residues.